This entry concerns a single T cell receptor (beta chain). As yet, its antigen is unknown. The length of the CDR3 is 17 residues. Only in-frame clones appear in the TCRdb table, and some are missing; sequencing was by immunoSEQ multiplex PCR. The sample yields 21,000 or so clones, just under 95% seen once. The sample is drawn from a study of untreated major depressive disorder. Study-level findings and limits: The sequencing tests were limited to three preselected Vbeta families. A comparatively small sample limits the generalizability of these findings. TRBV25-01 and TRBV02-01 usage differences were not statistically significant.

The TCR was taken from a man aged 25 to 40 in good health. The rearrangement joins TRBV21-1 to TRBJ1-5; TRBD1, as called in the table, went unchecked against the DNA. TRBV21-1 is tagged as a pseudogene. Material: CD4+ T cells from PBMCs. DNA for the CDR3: TGTGCCAGCAGCACCATAAAGGCCGACAGGGCGCCTGGCCCCCAGCATTTT. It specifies CASSTIKADRAPGPQHF.